This T cell receptor beta chain was observed in a study of blood T cell repertoires in COVID-19. Overall study context: Donors in the United States, Italy and Spain gave samples during acute or convalescent COVID-19.

Trimming stripped 6 bases from V and 1 base from J, with 15 bases between. Germline V gene sequence: CDR1 PRHDT, CDR2 FYEKMQ (reference sequence). This CDR3 contains 15 residues. Using immunoSEQ multiplex PCR, the repertoire was profiled, and TCRdb retains in-frame clones only, with some absent. The repertoire includes about 70,000 clones, around 91% of them detected once, and approximately 8% sits in the top ten. The chain is built from TRBV13 and TRBJ1-2, with TRBD1 as a possible D gene (5 bases). The sequenced material came from peripheral blood. This sequence was found in a human donor in a cohort sampled during active COVID-19. This chain's CDR3 is CASSYGTIDNYGYTF. The DNA of the CDR3 is TGTGCCAGCAGTTACGGGACTATCGATAACTATGGCTACACCTTC.